Listed below are T cell receptor beta chains from one sample, sequenced in a study of CD8+ T cells in alopecia areata. TCRdb keeps only in-frame clones here, not all; method: immunoSEQ multiplex PCR. The sample has about 270,000 clones, around 64% seen once. The specimen was CD4+ T cells sorted from blood, collected at approximately week 52, from a patient treated with tofacitinib. These receptors all stem from a human donor with alopecia areata. Each CDR3 is given with its conserved first and last residue. The D gene is left open where the match is weak. Clone size is shown for a subset of rows, as once, few, many or a class of expanded clone.

j_call,v_call,clone_size,cdr3_length,d_call,cdr3_nt,cdr3_aa
TRBJ2-6,TRBV7-2,-,17,TRBD1,TGTGCCAGCAGCACGCCGGGACAGAGCTCTGGGGCCAACGTCCTGACTTTC,CASSTPGQSSGANVLTF
TRBJ2-5,TRBV29-1,few,12,TRBD2,TGCAGCGTGAAAGCGGGGCAAGAGACCCAGTACTTC,CSVKAGQETQYF
TRBJ2-6,TRBV29-1,-,15,TRBD1,TGCAGCGTCAGACAGGGGAGCTCTGGGGCCAACGTCCTGACTTTC,CSVRQGSSGANVLTF
TRBJ1-1,TRBV7-8,-,16,TRBD1,TGTGCCAGCAGCCGAACGGGACAGTCCATGAACACTGAAGCTTTCTTT,CASSRTGQSMNTEAFF
TRBJ1-4,TRBV30,-,13,-,TGTGCCTGGAGCCGCGGGGGAGATGAAAAACTGTTTTTT,CAWSRGGDEKLFF
TRBJ2-5,TRBV5-1,few,14,-,TGCGCCAGCAGCTCGTTTCCAGGGGAAGGGACCCAGTACTTC,CASSSFPGEGTQYF
TRBJ2-3,TRBV11-2,-,16,TRBD1,TGTGCCAGCAGCTTAGGAGGGACAGGGGGCACAGATACGCAGTATTTT,CASSLGGTGGTDTQYF
TRBJ2-6,TRBV5-6,few,13,-,TGTGCCAGCAGCCAAACTGGGGCCAACGTCCTGACTTTC,CASSQTGANVLTF
TRBJ1-5,TRBV10-3,many,14,-,TGTGCCATCACCAGGGACCCTCAAGGTCAGCCCCAGCATTTT,CAITRDPQGQPQHF
TRBJ2-7,TRBV30,-,13,-,TGTGCCTGGAGTGTGGGCATTCACTACGAGCAGTACTTC,CAWSVGIHYEQYF
TRBJ2-5,TRBV6-1,-,13,-,TGTGCCAGCAGTGAGGGACGCACGGAGACCCAGTACTTC,CASSEGRTETQYF
TRBJ2-7,TRBV4-1,-,17,-,TGCGCCAGCAGCCAAGTCATAGCGACAGCCTCTCCCTACGAGCAGTACTTC,CASSQVIATASPYEQYF
TRBJ2-1,TRBV6-5,few,14,TRBD1,TGTGCCAGCAGCCCGAGGACAGGGAGGTTTAAACAGTTCTTC,CASSPRTGRFKQFF
TRBJ2-1,TRBV2,few,15,TRBD1,TGTGCCAGCAAAGAGGGGGCGCGTGGGGCCAATGAGCAGTTCTTC,CASKEGARGANEQFF
TRBJ1-5,TRBV29-1,few,13,-,TGCAGCGTTGGTGGGGGACTGGGCCAGCCCCAGCATTTT,CSVGGGLGQPQHF
TRBJ1-5,TRBV5-1,-,13,-,TGCGCCAGCAGCTTGACGGAGGATCAGCCCCAGCATTTT,CASSLTEDQPQHF
TRBJ2-7,TRBV5-1,-,15,-,TGCGCCAGCAGCTTGGAGGCTACCAGCTCCTACGAGCAGTACTTC,CASSLEATSSYEQYF
TRBJ1-1,TRBV5-4,-,14,-,TGTGCCAGCAACACGGGGGGTATGAACACTGAAGCTTTCTTT,CASNTGGMNTEAFF
TRBJ1-2,TRBV15,few,13,TRBD1,TGTGCCACCTCGGACAGGGATAACTATGGCTACACCTTC,CATSDRDNYGYTF
TRBJ2-7,TRBV7-9,once,15,-,TGTGCCAGCAGCTTAGCTGATCAGGGAACCTACGAGCAGTACTTC,CASSLADQGTYEQYF
TRBJ1-2,TRBV29-1,-,12,-,TGCAGCGTTGTTGGGGGTAGTTATGGCTACACCTTC,CSVVGGSYGYTF
TRBJ1-2,TRBV13,-,14,-,TGTGCCAGCAGCTTCTTGGACAGTAGCTATGGCTACACCTTC,CASSFLDSSYGYTF
TRBJ2-2,TRBV29-1,-,13,TRBD1,TGCAGCGTTGGGACAGGGATCCCCGGGGAGCTGTTTTTT,CSVGTGIPGELFF
TRBJ1-2,TRBV29-1,-,13,TRBD1,TGCAGCGCCATGGGACAGGGGATTAGTGGCTACACCTTC,CSAMGQGISGYTF
TRBJ2-1,TRBV5-1,-,14,TRBD1,TGCGCCAGCAGAATGGGACAGCCCTACAATGAGCAGTTCTTC,CASRMGQPYNEQFF
TRBJ2-7,TRBV2,-,12,-,TGTGCCAGCAGTGAAGGGGGCTACGAGCAGTACTTC,CASSEGGYEQYF
TRBJ1-6,TRBV11-2,few,14,-,TGTGCCAGCAGCTTTAAAGGGGGAAATTCACCCCTCCACTTT,CASSFKGGNSPLHF
TRBJ2-5,TRBV30,-,15,-,TGTGCCTGGGGCTTCCGGGCCGGGCCCGAAGAGACCCAGTACTTC,CAWGFRAGPEETQYF
TRBJ1-2,TRBV10-3,few,15,-,TGTGCCATCAGTGACCCGGTGTCAATAGGGGATCGCTACACCTTC,CAISDPVSIGDRYTF
TRBJ1-1,TRBV6-5,few,15,-,TGTGCCAGCAGACCCGGGAGGCACCTCAACACTGAAGCTTTCTTT,CASRPGRHLNTEAFF
TRBJ2-2,TRBV30,-,13,-,TGTGCCTGGAGGATCAGGGTTAGCGGGGAGCTGTTTTTT,CAWRIRVSGELFF
TRBJ1-2,TRBV29-1,-,13,TRBD1,TGCAGCGCTACAGGGGTTGGCGGCTATGGCTACACCTTC,CSATGVGGYGYTF
TRBJ2-5,TRBV15,-,15,-,TGTGCCACCAGCAGGCGTCTAGGGGGTTCAGGGACCCAGTACTTC,CATSRRLGGSGTQYF
TRBJ2-1,TRBV4-3,few,16,-,TGCGCCAGCAGCCAAGAATCTGCAAGGACCTACAATGAGCAGTTCTTC,CASSQESARTYNEQFF
TRBJ1-1,TRBV25-1,-,11,TRBD1,TGTGCCAGCAGTAGGGACAGGTTTGCTTTCTTT,CASSRDRFAFF
TRBJ2-1,TRBV30,-,15,TRBD2,TGTGCCTGGAGTAGTCGGACTAGGTCGGGTAATGAGCAGTTCTTC,CAWSSRTRSGNEQFF
TRBJ1-5,TRBV2,-,15,-,TGTGCCAGCAGTGGTTCGCGGCAGGGTAATCAGCCCCAGCATTTT,CASSGSRQGNQPQHF
TRBJ2-5,TRBV9,-,14,-,TGTGCCAGCAGCGTAGAGGGACGGCGGGAGACCCAGTACTTC,CASSVEGRRETQYF
TRBJ1-1,TRBV7-2,few,14,-,TGTGCCAGCAGCCCCAGTTGGGCAGGGCGTCAAGCTTTCTTT,CASSPSWAGRQAFF
TRBJ2-5,TRBV5-6,-,15,-,TGTGCCAGCAGCTTGTTGACAGCCAGTCAAGAGACCCAGTACTTC,CASSLLTASQETQYF
TRBJ2-5,TRBV7-7,-,14,-,TGTGCTAGCAGCTTAGTTGGTGGGCAGGAGACCCAGTACTTC,CASSLVGGQETQYF
TRBJ2-1,TRBV5-1,few,16,-,TGCGCCAGCAGCCCTGAAGGACACAGCATTTACAATGAGCAGTTCTTC,CASSPEGHSIYNEQFF
TRBJ2-1,TRBV9,-,16,TRBD2,TGTGCCAGCAGCGCTAGCCGGGGGGTTTCCTACAATGAGCAGTTCTTC,CASSASRGVSYNEQFF
TRBJ1-2,TRBV7-9,few,13,TRBD1,TGTGCCAGCAGCGCAGGGGGTTCCTATGGCTACACCTTC,CASSAGGSYGYTF
TRBJ2-3,TRBV2,-,12,-,TGTGCCAGCAGTGAAGCACGGGATACGCAGTATTTT,CASSEARDTQYF
TRBJ1-3,TRBV7-2,-,14,-,TGTGCCAGCAGCGTACCAGGTTCTGGAAACACCATATATTTT,CASSVPGSGNTIYF
TRBJ2-5,TRBV30,-,14,-,TGTGCCTGGAGTGTTGGCAGCCGCCAAGAGACCCAGTACTTC,CAWSVGSRQETQYF
TRBJ2-3,TRBV5-6,-,15,-,TGTGCCAGCAGCTTGCTGGGGGCTGGGGCAGATACGCAGTATTTT,CASSLLGAGADTQYF
TRBJ2-7,TRBV29-1,-,12,-,TGCAGCGTGAGAACAGGTACCTACGAGCAGTACTTC,CSVRTGTYEQYF
TRBJ2-1,TRBV2,-,15,TRBD1,TGTGCCAGCAGTCCCCCGAGACAGGGCATCAATGAGCAGTTCTTC,CASSPPRQGINEQFF
TRBJ2-7,TRBV18,-,15,TRBD1,TGTGCCAGCTCACTGTTGGACAGGGCCATCGACGAGCAGTACTTC,CASSLLDRAIDEQYF
TRBJ2-2,TRBV4-3,-,15,-,TGCGCCAGCAGCCCAGTAGGGGGGGCCGGCGGGGAGCTGTTTTTT,CASSPVGGAGGELFF